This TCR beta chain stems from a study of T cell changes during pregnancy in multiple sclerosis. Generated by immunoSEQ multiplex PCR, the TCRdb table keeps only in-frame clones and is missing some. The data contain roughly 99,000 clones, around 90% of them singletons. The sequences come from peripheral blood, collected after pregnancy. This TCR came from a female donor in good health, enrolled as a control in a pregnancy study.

CDR3 DNA: TGTGCCAGCAGGGGACAGCCGAACACCGGGGAGCTGTTTTTT. Encoded protein: CASRGQPNTGELFF. The chain is built from TRBV6-1 and TRBJ2-2, with 7 nucleotides matching TRBD1. Trimming took 6 bases from V and 0 from J; bases not matched to a gene: 1. The CDR3 length is 14 residues. Germline loops: CDR1 MNHNS, CDR2 SASEGT.